This TCR beta chain was sequenced in a study of blood T cells in healthy people across ages. Primed by a sample-barcoded 5' primer and a J-beta primer mix, a second PCR proceeded for about 6 to 11 cycles. Each cDNA molecule received a tag from a template-switch adaptor that had 12 random nucleotides. There were at least 2.5 million CDR3-containing paired-end reads obtained from each sample. Via MiXCR, TCRdb re-called the 5' RACE reads, giving one row per CDR3 protein. The data show around 940,000 distinct CDR3 sequences, with about 51% seen just once and about 22% held by the top ten. Trimming stripped 1 base from V and 3 bases from J, with 10 bases between. The CDR3 spans 14 residues. CDR1 MNHNS and CDR2 SASEGT come from the germline V gene.

The clonotype comes from a woman aged 55-70 years in good health. Sequencing was done on a sample of blood. The rearrangement joins TRBV6-1 to TRBJ2-7; D is unclear. In DNA form, the CDR3 reads TGTGCCAGCAGTGAAGTAGGCAGATACTACGAGCAGTACTTC. Its translation: CASSEVGRYYEQYF.